This passage covers 26 T cell receptor beta chains from one sample sequenced in a study of cytomegalovirus exposure and HLA in healthy donors. PCR involved 60 Vbeta and 13 Jbeta primers. Assay used: immunoSEQ multiplex PCR; TCRdb lists only in-frame clones, some missing. The sample yields some 90,000 clones, roughly 73% seen once. Material for sequencing was PBMCs. Every receptor here comes from a male donor in good health and CMV-seropositive.

The gene calls are TRBV9 and TRBJ2-2; TRBD1 aligns across 7 bases. The CDR3 is made up of 16 amino acids. After removal of 4 bases from V and 2 bases from J, the junction contained 8 bases not matched to a gene. Germline assignment: CDR1 SGDLS and CDR2 YYNGEE. CDR3 amino acids: CASSTGTDVNTGELFF. The CDR3 nucleotides are TGTGCCAGCAGCACAGGGACAGACGTAAACACCGGGGAGCTGTTTTTT.

The chain joins TRBV6-1 to TRBJ1-2; 9 bases fit TRBD1. Trimming removed 5 bases from V and 8 bases from J; junction bases left unmatched: 12. There are 15 residues in the CDR3. Germline loops: CDR1 MNHNS, CDR2 SASEGT. As DNA, the CDR3 is TGTGCCAGCAGTCACCGGGACAGGGCGATCGGCGGCTACACCTTC. Amino acids: CASSHRDRAIGGYTF.

This clone was counted between two and nine times. V and J are TRBV23-1 and TRBJ2-2; a weak D match, TRBD1 (8 bases). TRBV23-1 is annotated as an ORF whose role is uncertain. V shed 0 bases and J shed 7 bases, with 24 bases lying between them. The CDR3 consists of 19 residues. The CDR3 protein is CASSQSSGGGGRSIGELFF. In DNA form, the CDR3 reads TGCGCCAGCAGTCAATCGTCAGGGGGCGGGGGCCGAAGTATCGGGGAGCTGTTTTTT.

This clone was observed a single time. The V call is TRBV5-6, the J call TRBJ2-7; TRBD2 agrees at 8 bases. V dropped 3 bases and J dropped 0; count of bases not matched to a gene: 11. The CDR3 has 17 amino acids. From germline, CDR1 is SGHDT and CDR2 YYEEEE. CDR3 amino acids: CASSSDRGGRSSYEQYF. The CDR3 bases are TGTGCCAGCAGCTCGGATCGGGGGGGCAGGAGCTCCTACGAGCAGTACTTC.

The V and J genes are TRBV6-5 and TRBJ1-2, with TRBD1 as a possible D gene (6 bases). Looked up from germline, CDR1 is MNHEY and CDR2 is SVGAGI. The V end was cut by 6 bases, the J end by 4 bases, with 15 bases between. CDR3 length: 14 amino acids. The CDR3 DNA reads as TGTGCCAGCAGGGGACGGACAGCGAGCTATGGCTACACCTTC. Translation gives CASRGRTASYGYTF.

The chain has TRBV7-9 and TRBJ2-7; 12 nucleotides line up with TRBD1. Per the germline V gene, CDR1 is SEHNR and CDR2 is FQNEAQ (reference sequence). V shed 3 bases and J 7 bases; nucleotides not matched to a gene: 10. The CDR3 is made up of 16 amino acids. The CDR3 coding sequence is TGTGCCAGCAGCTTTAGCGGGGGACAGGGGGCCCTTGAGCAGTACTTC. This translates into CASSFSGGQGALEQYF. Using reference TRBV7-9 and TRBJ2-7 for the parts outside the CDR3, the full variable domain is DTGVSQNPRHKITKRGQNVTFRCDPISEHNRLYWYRQTLGQGPEFLTYFQNEAQLEKSRLLSDRFSAERPKGSFSTLEIQRTEQGDSAMYLCASSFSGGQGALEQYFGPGTRLTVT.

The chain recombines TRBV28 with TRBJ1-2; TRBD1 matches 9 bases. V was clipped by 8 bases and J by 6 bases; unmatched bases: 7. This CDR3 has 13 amino acids. Germline CDR1 reads MDHEN; CDR2 reads SYDVKM. CDR3 DNA sequence: TGTGCCAGCGCCGGGACAGGGTTTCATGGCTACACCTTC. This sequence encodes CASAGTGFHGYTF.

This rearrangement joins TRBV4-1 to TRBJ2-3, with D perhaps matching TRBD2 (6 bases). Trimming pared 1 base from V and 6 bases from J, leaving 11 bases between. Germline lookup yields CDR1 MGHRA and CDR2 YSYEKL. The CDR3 extends over 14 amino acids. Here the CDR3 DNA reads TGCGCCAGCAGCCAAGGGCCCGCGGGGGATACGCAGTATTTT. Protein product: CASSQGPAGDTQYF.

The V call is TRBV4-1, the J call TRBJ2-7; TRBD2 agrees at 12 bases. Trimming cost V 4 bases and J 0 bases; bases outside gene matches: 7. Germline CDR1 is MGHRA and CDR2 is YSYEKL. This CDR3 contains 17 residues. The chain's CDR3 is CASSRLVTSGSSYEQYF. As DNA, the CDR3 is TGCGCCAGCAGCCGACTAGTGACTAGCGGGAGCTCCTACGAGCAGTACTTC.

This clone was seen a handful of times. The chain couples TRBV6-6 to TRBJ1-4; D is possibly TRBD1 (6 bases). V was cut by 7 bases and J by 4 bases, with 13 bases left in between. CDR1 MNHNY and CDR2 SVGAGI come from the germline V gene (reference sequence). There are 14 residues in the CDR3. DNA for the CDR3: TGTGCCAGCACTAAGGACAGCTTTAATGAAAAACTGTTTTTT. Translation: CASTKDSFNEKLFF.

The V and J genes are TRBV10-3 and TRBJ2-2, with D possibly being TRBD1 (5 bases). CDR3 size: 14 residues. V was trimmed by 8 bases and J by 1 base, leaving 11 bases between them. Germline values: CDR1 ENHRY, CDR2 SYGVKD. This CDR3 is CAIQGAGNTGELFF. In DNA, the CDR3 is TGTGCCATCCAAGGGGCCGGGAACACCGGGGAGCTGTTTTTT.

This clone was detected once. The chain joins TRBV6-1 to TRBJ1-3, with 7 bases matching TRBD1. CDR3 length equals 17 residues. From germline, CDR1 is MNHNS and CDR2 SASEGT. V shed 3 bases, J shed 0 bases, and the junction held 8 bases outside the gene matches. DNA for the CDR3: TGTGCCAGCAGTGACAGGGGGAGCCCCATCTCTGGAAACACCATATATTTT. This sequence encodes CASSDRGSPISGNTIYF.

With regard to this clone: The same CDR3 arises from other DNA sequences in this sample as well. The DNA for the CDR3 is TGTGCCACTTCGACCGGGGAGCTGTTTTTT. Translation gives CATSTGELFF. The rearrangement links TRBV28 to TRBJ2-2; D is unresolved. This CDR3 contains 10 residues. Looked up from germline, CDR1 is MDHEN and CDR2 is SYDVKM. Trimming pared 10 bases from V and 5 bases from J, leaving 5 bases between.

The rearrangement uses TRBV30 and TRBJ2-1, with a possible D match to TRBD2 (6 bases). The CDR3 is 14 residues long. Trimming took off 3 bases at V and 7 bases at J, with 16 bases between the two ends. CDR1 and CDR2 from the germline V gene are GTSNPN and SVGIG (reference sequence). This CDR3 reads CAWRSTGSGNEQFF. The CDR3 bases are TGTGCCTGGAGATCTACCGGGAGTGGTAATGAGCAGTTCTTC. The full variable domain, rest sourced from reference TRBV30 and TRBJ2-1, is SQTIHQWPATLVQPVGSPLSLECTVEGTSNPNLYWYRQAAGRGLQLLFYSVGIGQISSEVPQNLSASRPQDRQFILSSKKLLLSDSGFYLCAWRSTGSGNEQFFGPGTRLTVL.

This clone was detected a few times. This chain uses TRBV6-1 with TRBJ2-7; D remains unclear. V was trimmed by 6 bases and J by 4 bases, leaving 13 bases between them. The germline gives CDR1 MNHNS, CDR2 SASEGT. The CDR3 runs 13 residues. The CDR3 here is CASSGWVSYEQYF. In DNA form, the CDR3 reads TGTGCCAGCAGCGGGTGGGTTTCGTACGAGCAGTACTTC.

The V gene is TRBV28, the J gene TRBJ1-3, with a possible D match to TRBD1 (5 bases). Germline lookup yields CDR1 MDHEN and CDR2 SYDVKM. V lost 4 bases to trimming and J lost 0 bases, with 10 bases between them. The CDR3 totals 15 residues. CDR3 sequence: CASSSDSSSGNTIYF. CDR3 DNA: TGTGCCAGCAGTTCCGACAGCAGCTCTGGAAACACCATATATTTT.

The chain has TRBV5-1 and TRBJ2-7; 14 bases align to TRBD2. J lost 4 bases, V lost 3 bases, and 3 bases had no gene match. The germline CDR1 and CDR2 sequences are SGHRS and YFSETQ. The CDR3 totals 15 residues. The CDR3 loop is CASSWGLAGEYEQYF. The CDR3 DNA follows: TGCGCCAGCAGCTGGGGACTAGCGGGAGAATACGAGCAGTACTTC.

This sequence joins TRBV19 and TRBJ2-1; 9 bases agree with TRBD2. The CDR3 contains 15 residues. The germline gives CDR1 LNHDA, CDR2 SQIVND (reference sequence). J lost 5 bases, V lost 3 bases, and 5 bases had no gene match. This CDR3 reads CASSILAGPHNEQFF. CDR3 coding DNA: TGTGCCAGTAGTATCCTAGCGGGGCCACACAATGAGCAGTTCTTC.

The chain combines TRBV1 with TRBJ1-5. TRBV1 counts as a pseudogene. This CDR3 is built from 15 residues. The CDR3 nucleotides are TGCACCACCCATTGCGGGGTTGGGGATCGTCAGCCCCAGCATTTT. This sequence encodes CTTHCGVGDRQPQHF.

The chain joins TRBV9 to TRBJ2-7, with 7 bases matching TRBD1. CDR1 SGDLS and CDR2 YYNGEE come from the germline V gene. The CDR3 length is 13 residues. Unmatched junction bases numbered 9, after V lost 0 bases and J lost 12 bases. Here the CDR3 reads CASSVGRQGPWYF. CDR3 nucleotides: TGTGCCAGCAGCGTAGGTAGACAGGGCCCGTGGTACTTC. Drawing the rest from reference TRBV9 and TRBJ2-7, the complete variable domain is DSGVTQTPKHLITATGQRVTLRCSPRSGDLSVYWYQQSLDQGLQFLIQYYNGEERAKGNILERFSAQQFPDLHSELNLSSLELGDSALYFCASSVGRQGPWYFGPGTRLTVT.

V usage is TRBV2 and J usage is TRBJ2-5; D possibly corresponds to TRBD1 (6 bases). The CDR3 runs 15 residues. V was clipped by 3 bases and J by 4 bases, with 15 bases between them. Germline-derived CDR1 and CDR2 are SNHLY and FYNNEI. The CDR3 here is CASSDWLGGRETQYF. DNA of the CDR3: TGTGCCAGCAGTGATTGGTTAGGGGGACGAGAGACCCAGTACTTC.

The genes are TRBV5-4 and TRBJ1-6, with D unclear. The CDR3 extends over 13 amino acids. CDR1 and CDR2 (germline): SGHNT, YYREEE (reference sequence). V was trimmed by 0 bases and J by 8 bases, leaving 6 bases between them. The CDR3 DNA reads as TGTGCCAGCAGCTTGGTTTCGGATTCACCCCTCCACTTT. This sequence encodes CASSLVSDSPLHF.

The genes are TRBV27 and TRBJ2-7; D perhaps matches TRBD2 (6 bases). CDR1 is MNHEY and CDR2 is SMNVEV in the germline V gene (reference sequence). V lost 6 bases to trimming and J lost 3 bases, with 12 bases between them. The CDR3 length is 13 residues. CDR3 nucleotide sequence: TGTGCCAGCAGACGCGGGGCGAGCTACGAGCAGTACTTC. The encoded protein is CASRRGASYEQYF.

The genes are TRBV7-2 and TRBJ2-7, with 10 bases fitting TRBD2. This CDR3 region has 16 residues. After removal of 2 bases from V and 3 bases from J, the junction contained 7 bases not matched to a gene. Germline V CDR1 and CDR2: SGHTA, FQGNSA. In DNA, the CDR3 is TGTGCCAGCAGCTTAAGTAGGTCTAGCGGGGGCTACGAGCAGTACTTC. Its translation: CASSLSRSSGGYEQYF. Drawing the rest from reference TRBV7-2 and TRBJ2-7, the complete variable domain is GAGVSQSPSNKVTEKGKDVELRCDPISGHTALYWYRQSLGQGLEFLIYFQGNSAPDKSGLPSDRFSAERTGGSVSTLTIQRTQQEDSAVYLCASSLSRSSGGYEQYFGPGTRLTVT.

This clone has a single count. The CDR3 loop reads CASSLGTSGGQIYNEQFF. The DNA for the CDR3 is TGTGCCAGCAGCCTCGGGACTAGCGGGGGTCAAATTTACAATGAGCAGTTCTTC. The rearrangement joins TRBV7-8 to TRBJ2-1, with 14 bases identical to TRBD2. Looked up from germline, CDR1 is SGHVS and CDR2 is FQNEAQ. The CDR3 totals 18 residues. V dropped 5 bases and J dropped 4; count of bases not matched to a gene: 10.

The gene calls are TRBV11-2 and TRBJ2-1, with TRBD2 matching over 12 bases. CDR1 SGHAT and CDR2 FQNNGV come from the germline V gene. Germline trimming cut 3 bases from V and 6 bases from J; bases unmatched to any gene: 3. CDR3 length equals 15 residues. The CDR3 coding sequence is TGTGCCAGCAGCTTCGGACTAGCGGGGCCCAATGAGCAGTTCTTC. Translation gives CASSFGLAGPNEQFF.